This T cell receptor (beta chain) emerged from a study of blood T cell repertoires in COVID-19. TCRdb keeps only in-frame clones here, not all; method: immunoSEQ multiplex PCR. The sample contains about 370,000 clones, roughly 90% of which appear only once. Enrolment of Seattle patients took place during active infection, and they were followed longitudinally. Germline assignment: CDR1 SQVTM and CDR2 ANQGSEA. There are 14 residues in the CDR3. The trim removed 6 bases at V and 4 bases at J, leaving 12 bases unmatched. J is TRBJ2-7 and V is TRBV29-1; 7 bases agree with TRBD1. The receptor comes from a woman aged 25-40 years with COVID-19, enrolled during active disease. Sequenced sample: peripheral blood. CDR3 residues: CSVPTPGQIYEQYF. The CDR3 DNA reads TGCAGCGTCCCCACACCGGGACAGATTTACGAGCAGTACTTC.